A single sample gave rise to the 29 T cell receptor beta chains below, sequenced in a study of Graves' ophthalmopathy and Graves' hyperthyroidism. Amplified material comprised TCR beta CDR3 regions derived from RNA transcripts. Second-round multiplex PCR came after a first-round RT-PCR that employed HTBI primers. TCRdb reprocessed the multiplex PCR reads via MiXCR and lists one record per CDR3 protein. In the table there are roughly 410,000 distinct CDR3 sequences, 15% of which are singletons. Sequencing used peripheral blood. Receptors originate from a woman under 30 with stable Graves' hyperthyroidism.

The V call is TRBV20-1, the J call TRBJ1-1, with D perhaps TRBD1 (5 bases). Germline lookup yields CDR1 DFQATT and CDR2 SNEGSKA (reference sequence). The CDR3 extends over 14 amino acids. V was pared by 1 base and J by 7 bases, with 16 bases between. This CDR3 is CSARGGTGWGEAFF. CDR3 DNA sequence: TGCAGTGCTAGAGGGGGCACCGGGTGGGGTGAAGCTTTCTTT.

This clonotype occurred many times. V gene TRBV11-2 combines with J gene TRBJ1-3; D call uncertain. CDR3 length equals 18 residues. CDR1 and CDR2 (germline): SGHAT, FQNNGV. V was clipped by 0 bases and J by 1 base, with 16 bases between them. CDR3 protein: CASSLDSWLGNSGNTIYF. The CDR3 DNA reads TGTGCCAGCAGCTTAGATTCTTGGTTGGGTAATTCTGGAAACACCATATATTTT.

This clonotype has at least ten counts. V usage is TRBV7-3 and J usage is TRBJ2-5; weak D call: TRBD1 (6 bases). The CDR3 extends over 15 amino acids. V lost 5 bases, J lost 5 bases, and 18 bases lay in between. Per germline, CDR1 SGHTA and CDR2 FQGTGA. The CDR3 sequence is CASSLGLGAEETQYF. The CDR3 region has the DNA TGTGCCAGCAGCCTGGGTTTGGGGGCTGAGGAGACCCAGTACTTC. The full variable domain, with the rest looked up from reference TRBV7-3 and TRBJ2-5, is GAGVSQTPSNKVTEKGKYVELRCDPISGHTALYWYRQSLGQGPEFLIYFQGTGAADDSGLPNDRFFAVRPEGSVSTLKIQRTERGDSAVYLCASSLGLGAEETQYFGPGTRLLVL.

In this sample, this clonotype turned up many times. This chain links TRBV11-1 with TRBJ1-1, with no clear D. This CDR3 is 16 amino acids long. The V gene lost 5 bases and the J gene lost 1 base, with 17 bases spanning the gap. Germline assignment: CDR1 SGHAT and CDR2 FQDESV (reference sequence). This CDR3 reads CASSTRKQTRNTEAFF. The CDR3 DNA follows: TGTGCCAGCAGCACAAGGAAACAGACCCGGAACACTGAAGCTTTCTTT. The whole variable domain, remainder taken from reference TRBV11-1 and TRBJ1-1, is EAEVAQSPRYKITEKSQAVAFWCDPISGHATLYWYRQILGQGPELLVQFQDESVVDDSQLPKDRFSAERLKGVDSTLKIQPAELGDSAMYLCASSTRKQTRNTEAFFGQGTRLTVV.

This clonotype was observed at least ten times. This rearrangement joins TRBV12-3 or TRBV12-4 to TRBJ1-1; perhaps TRBD1 as D (6 bases). CDR3 length: 15 amino acids. V lost 6 bases and J 1 base, leaving 15 bases between the germline ends. Here the CDR3 DNA reads TGTGCCAGCAGCCTCACGAGAGGGGGGAACACTGAAGCTTTCTTT. It codes for CASSLTRGGNTEAFF.

This chain links TRBV24-1 with TRBJ2-5; D remains ambiguous. Germline CDR1 is KGHDR and CDR2 is SFDVKD. Trimming pared 3 bases from V and 5 bases from J, leaving 15 bases between. CDR3 length equals 15 residues. This chain's CDR3 is CATSDRATVRETQYF. The CDR3 bases are TGTGCCACCAGTGATAGAGCGACGGTGCGGGAGACCCAGTACTTC.

This clonotype was recorded at least ten times. The chain couples TRBV29-1 to TRBJ1-1; unclear D gene. V was trimmed by 1 base and J by 3 bases, leaving 12 bases between them. The CDR3 sequence is 14 residues long. Germline CDR1 SQVTM, CDR2 ANQGSEA. The CDR3 spells CSVEVGSRDTEAFF. The CDR3 DNA sequence: TGCAGCGTTGAAGTGGGGAGCCGCGACACTGAAGCTTTCTTT.

This clonotype was counted many times. The J gene is TRBJ1-5, the V gene TRBV6-2 or TRBV6-3; D is unresolved. Trimming stripped 1 base from V and 1 base from J, with 17 bases between. The germline V gene encodes CDR1 MNHEY and CDR2 SVGEGT. The CDR3 totals 18 residues. The CDR3 nucleotides read TGTGCCAGCAGTTACTTATTAGGTAATTTTGAGAGCAATCAGCCCCAGCATTTT. It translates to CASSYLLGNFESNQPQHF.

Ten or more counts support this clonotype. V and J are TRBV12-3 or TRBV12-4 and TRBJ2-2; D assignment may be TRBD1 or TRBD2 (5 bases each). The CDR3 is made up of 15 amino acids. With 8 bases removed from V and 0 bases from J, the gap between germline ends came to 13 bases. CDR3 residues: CASSPLGANTGELFF. CDR3 DNA sequence: TGTGCCAGCTCCCCTTTGGGGGCGAACACCGGGGAGCTGTTTTTT.

This clonotype was seen a few times. The chain is built from TRBV7-3 and TRBJ1-1; no clear D gene. Germline V CDR1 and CDR2: SGHTA, FQGTGA. V was pared by 4 bases and J by 6 bases, with 15 bases between. The CDR3 extends over 14 amino acids. CDR3 DNA: TGTGCCAGCAGCTCAGTTTCCGGTTTAGCTGAAGCTTTCTTT. Protein sequence: CASSSVSGLAEAFF.

This clonotype was recorded many times. The V and J genes are TRBV5-8 and TRBJ2-7; 7 bases fit TRBD1. The CDR3 is 14 residues long. The germline V gene encodes CDR1 SGHTS and CDR2 YDEGEE. V gave up 0 bases and J gave up 4 bases; unmatched junction bases: 4. The CDR3 nucleotides are TGTGCCAGCAGCTTGGAGACAGGGAATTACGAGCAGTACTTC. Translating it yields CASSLETGNYEQYF. Variable domain in full (rest from reference TRBV5-8 and TRBJ2-7): EAGVTQSPTHLIKTRGQQATLRCSPISGHTSVYWYQQALGLGLQFLLWYDEGEERNRGNFPPRFSGRQFPNYSSELNVNALELEDSALYLCASSLETGNYEQYFGPGTRLTVT.

In its sample, this clonotype was seen many times. This sequence joins TRBV20-1 and TRBJ1-2; 8 positions agree with TRBD1. Germline lookup yields CDR1 DFQATT and CDR2 SNEGSKA (reference sequence). CDR3 length: 12 residues. Trimming removed 5 bases from V and 7 bases from J; junction bases left unmatched: 6. The CDR3 loop reads CSAGQGSPGYTF. The CDR3 DNA is TGCAGTGCTGGACAGGGATCTCCTGGCTACACCTTC.

This chain connects TRBV7-3 to TRBJ1-2; the match to TRBD1 covers 7 bases. This CDR3 region has 13 residues. V lost 5 bases to trimming and J lost 4 bases; unmatched junction nucleotides: 4. The V gene's germline CDR1 is SGHTA and CDR2 FQGTGA. In nucleotides, the CDR3 is TGTGCCAGCAGCGGGGACAGCGGCTATGGCTACACCTTC. It specifies CASSGDSGYGYTF.

At least ten counts were recorded for this clonotype. V and J are TRBV6-4 and TRBJ1-5; maybe TRBD1 (6 bases). V gave up 6 bases and J gave up 1 base, with 22 bases separating them. The CDR3 spans 18 residues. CDR1 is MRHNA and CDR2 is SNTAGT in the germline V gene. DNA of the CDR3: TGTGCCAGCAGACCCGGGACAATCAGGGCCAAAAGCAATCAGCCCCAGCATTTT. It yields the protein CASRPGTIRAKSNQPQHF.

The genes are TRBV12-3 or TRBV12-4 and TRBJ1-2; D may be TRBD1 (6 bases). The CDR3 loop spans 12 amino acids. The V and J ends lost 6 bases and 7 bases respectively, with 12 bases between them. The CDR3 region is CASSIGGLGYTF. DNA for the CDR3: TGTGCCAGCAGCATTGGGGGGCTTGGCTACACCTTC.

On this clonotype: A much bigger clone sits one base away, suggesting this may be a read error. The genes are TRBV20-1 and TRBJ1-2; D not resolved. The CDR3 has 13 residues. Per the germline V gene, CDR1 is DFQATT and CDR2 is SNEGSKA (reference sequence). CDR3 nucleotide sequence: TGCACTGTCTTCCTCGAGGGATGGAGGGGCTACACCTTC. It yields the protein CTVFLEGWRGYTF.

The V call is TRBV12-3 or TRBV12-4, the J call TRBJ1-2, with 9 bases aligning to TRBD1. The CDR3 contains 15 residues. Trimming took 10 bases from V and 5 from J; bases not matched to a gene: 14. CDR3 nucleotides: TGTGCCACCCTGAGGTCAGGACAGGGGACGTATGGCTACACCTTC. Encoded protein: CATLRSGQGTYGYTF.

This clonotype appeared many times. The genes are TRBV19 and TRBJ1-1; the D is unclear. Germline V gives CDR1 LNHDA, CDR2 SQIVND (reference sequence). V was cut by 3 bases and J by 3 bases, with 8 bases left in between. There are 13 residues in the CDR3. The CDR3, as DNA: TGTGCCAGTAGTATGGCGGCGTACACTGAAGCTTTCTTT. This codes for CASSMAAYTEAFF.

The chain has TRBV28 and TRBJ1-1; no reliable D call. Germline CDR1 MDHEN, CDR2 SYDVKM. This CDR3 has 13 amino acids. The germline V and J ends were trimmed by 10 bases and 0 bases, with 12 bases remaining between them. The CDR3 bases are TGTGCCACCCTTCCGTTCATGAACACTGAAGCTTTCTTT. Protein product: CATLPFMNTEAFF.

This clonotype was seen only a few times. This sequence joins TRBV27 and TRBJ2-5; possibly TRBD1 or TRBD2 for D (5 bases each). Trimming pared 6 bases from V and 1 base from J, leaving 15 bases between. The CDR3 spans 15 residues. Germline loops: CDR1 MNHEY, CDR2 SMNVEV (reference sequence). CDR3 DNA sequence: TGTGCCAGCAGATCCCCGGGACCCACCCAAGAGACCCAGTACTTC. Encoded protein: CASRSPGPTQETQYF.

This clonotype was found many times. A much bigger clone sits one base away, suggesting this may be a read error. The chain employs TRBV6-5 and TRBJ2-5, with D possibly being TRBD2 (7 bases). Germline CDR1 and CDR2: MNHEY and SVGAGI. The length of the CDR3 is 15 residues. CDR3 nucleotides: TGTGCCAGCGGTTACTCCGCCGGGGGGCGAGAGACCCAGTACTTC. Residues: CASGYSAGGRETQYF.

This clonotype was observed a few times. V usage is TRBV6-5 and J usage is TRBJ1-1; D remains ambiguous. Germline assignment: CDR1 MNHEY and CDR2 SVGAGI. The CDR3 contains 17 residues. Deletions cut 0 bases from V and 0 bases from J, with 14 bases between. In DNA, the CDR3 is TGTGCCAGCAGTTACTCACTGACGAGGTATCTGAACACTGAAGCTTTCTTT. Its translation: CASSYSLTRYLNTEAFF.

This clonotype was detected many times. CDR3: CASSFGGARSNTEAFF. The CDR3 nucleotides read TGCGCCAGCAGCTTCGGAGGGGCTAGGTCGAACACTGAAGCTTTCTTT. The gene calls are TRBV5-1 and TRBJ1-1; tentative D call: TRBD1 (5 bases). The CDR3 has 16 residues. Germline CDR1 reads SGHRS; CDR2 reads YFSETQ. Deletions cut 2 bases from V and 1 base from J, with 15 bases between.

There are many counts of this clonotype. The rearrangement links TRBV6-5 to TRBJ2-5; D is unresolved. V lost 6 bases, J lost 4 bases, and 15 bases lay in between. Germline V lookup: CDR1 MNHEY, CDR2 SVGAGI. The CDR3 totals 14 residues. CDR3 region: CASSNRVNGETQYF. The DNA for the CDR3 is TGTGCCAGCAGCAATCGGGTTAACGGAGAGACCCAGTACTTC.

The genes are TRBV2 and TRBJ2-7, with D hard to call. The CDR3 runs to 11 residues. CDR1 is SNHLY, CDR2 FYNNEI, per germline. Trimming took off 5 bases at V and 6 bases at J, with 8 bases between the two ends. The CDR3: CASSTYAEQYF. The CDR3, as DNA: TGTGCCAGCAGTACTTATGCCGAGCAGTACTTC.

A word on this clonotype: A much larger clone is a single base away; this may be a read error. The CDR3 does not end in the conserved phenylalanine or tryptophan, so this is likely a read error. The chain joins TRBV6-1 to TRBJ1-3; no firm D call. Germline assignment: CDR1 MNHNS and CDR2 SASEGT. V gave up 6 bases and J gave up 4 bases, with 7 bases separating them. The CDR3 has 12 amino acids. In DNA, the CDR3 is TGTGCCAGCAGGGACTTCGGAAACACCATATATGTT. Translating it yields CASRDFGNTIYV.

In its sample, this clonotype was seen a few times. The chain employs TRBV14 and TRBJ1-2; D might be TRBD1 (5 bases). With 4 bases removed from V and 8 bases from J, the gap between germline ends came to 17 bases. This CDR3 is 14 amino acids long. Germline-derived CDR1 and CDR2 are SGHDN and FVKESK. This CDR3 reads CASSPFSGYQGYTF. The CDR3 region has the DNA TGTGCCAGCAGCCCTTTCTCAGGGTATCAAGGCTACACCTTC.

This clonotype was seen only a few times. The chain is built from TRBV18 and TRBJ2-7, with 10 bases matching TRBD1. Germline assignment: CDR1 KGHSH and CDR2 LQKENI. V lost 6 bases, J lost 7 bases, and 6 bases stayed unmatched. The CDR3 runs to 13 residues. The chain's CDR3 is CASSRQGAWEQYF. In DNA, the CDR3 is TGTGCCAGCTCCCGACAGGGGGCTTGGGAGCAGTACTTC.

This clonotype turned up a few times. The V and J genes are TRBV13 and TRBJ2-5; 9 nucleotides agree with TRBD1. The CDR3 is made up of 14 amino acids. Germline V gene data show CDR1 as PRHDT and CDR2 as FYEKMQ (reference sequence). V was clipped by 4 bases and J by 3 bases; unmatched bases: 3. As DNA, the CDR3 is TGTGCCAGCAGCTACCGGACAGGGGAAGAGACCCAGTACTTC. Protein product: CASSYRTGEETQYF.